Here is one TCR beta chain with its context. A single count supports this clone. The target of this receptor is not known. There are no base qualities to consult, and no much larger clone falls within one base. From the cysteine through the phenylalanine, the CDR3 covers 15 amino acids. Only the CDR3 region is kept as DNA, spanning 45 bases read in frame from base 1. Taken from the germline V gene (reference sequence), the CDR1 and CDR2 loops are SEHNR and FQNEAQ. V lost 5 bases and J lost 8 bases, and the count of bases not matched to a germline gene is 11. The immunoSEQ Assay, a bias-controlled multiplex PCR, was used to amplify TCRbeta CDR3 regions from genomic DNA. Regarding the original processing steps: Within the assay, amplification of reference gene primers was used to estimate how many nucleated cells each sample contained. To quantify the absolute abundance of each unique TCRbeta CDR3 rearrangement, sequence reads were collapsed and filtered. For each sample, productive Simpson clonality was calculated as the square root of Simpson's diversity index across productive rearrangements. Sourced from immuneACCESS, this table was stored by TCRdb with only in-frame sequences that have V and J called. A share of the clones is absent; for the studies checked, an unresolved V gene accounts for under half, and the remainder has no known explanation. V and J calls plus clone size are reproduced from that table; the DNA served to infer D and trimming. This sample holds about 160,000 clones; 70% to 90% were observed only once. About 5.6% of the sample goes to the ten largest clones.

At one collaborating source in Seattle, patients were enrolled during active infection and were followed longitudinally through the course of disease. Each collaborating institution followed its own protocols to collect whole blood in K2EDTA tubes. For TCRbeta analysis, collaborator samples were shipped as frozen whole blood, as isolated PBMCs, or as DNA extracted from either sample type. This sample was taken from a study of blood T cell repertoires in COVID-19 (dated by TCRdb to 2019 to 2021). In the study overall: The collaborator samples originated in the United States, Italy and Spain and spanned the acute and convalescent phases of COVID-19. The prospective study material was composed of cDNA or gDNA derived from T cells, B-cell-depleted T cells, or PBMCs. The dataset comprised deeply sampled blood TCRbeta repertoires from subjects exposed to, actively infected with, or recovered from COVID-19. The repertoires were released in a freely available public database meant as a resource for research on the immune response to SARS-CoV-2. The samples were drawn from the first 160 participants of the ongoing ImmuneRACE study and from 1,254 subjects provided by 6 global collaborators. The sample metadata nearly always contained a de-identified subject ID, COVID-19 status, age in years and sex. Where HLA class I and class II types were available, the types were taken from metadata supplied by the sample provider, not from assay-based typing.

What the work shows at the level of the full study, not this receptor alone: How much clinical and demographic metadata was included differed by source and by participant, and the metadata was provided uncurated.

Recombination linked TRBV7-9 to TRBJ1-4, with TRBD1 identical over 7 junction bases. The source material was peripheral blood. The sequence was obtained from a woman aged 45-59 years with COVID-19, enrolled during active disease. The nucleotides read TGTGCCAGCAGCGCCCGGACAGGCTTCGGAGAAAAACTGTTTTTT. This encodes CASSARTGFGEKLFF.